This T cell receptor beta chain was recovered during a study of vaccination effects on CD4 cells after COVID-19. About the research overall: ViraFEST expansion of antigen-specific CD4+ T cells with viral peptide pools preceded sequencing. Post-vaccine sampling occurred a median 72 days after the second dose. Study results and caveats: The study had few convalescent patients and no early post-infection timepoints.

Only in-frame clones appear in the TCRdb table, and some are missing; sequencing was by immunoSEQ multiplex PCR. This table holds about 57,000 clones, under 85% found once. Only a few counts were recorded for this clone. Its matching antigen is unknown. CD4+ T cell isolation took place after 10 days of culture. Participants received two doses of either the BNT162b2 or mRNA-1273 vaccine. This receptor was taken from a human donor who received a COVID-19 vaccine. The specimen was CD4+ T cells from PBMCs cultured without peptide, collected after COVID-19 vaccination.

CDR3 sequence: CASSLWGSGQPQHF. DNA of the CDR3: TGCGCCAGCAGCTTGTGGGGATCAGGTCAGCCCCAGCATTTT. The chain links TRBV5-1 to TRBJ1-5; D ambiguous. The CDR3 has 14 amino acids. Trimming took off 1 base at V and 6 bases at J, with 11 bases between the two ends. Germline V gene sequence: CDR1 SGHRS, CDR2 YFSETQ. Complete variable domain (other parts from reference TRBV5-1 and TRBJ1-5): KAGVTQTPRYLIKTRGQQVTLSCSPISGHRSVSWYQQTPGQGLQFLFEYFSETQRNKGNFPGRFSGRQFSNSRSEMNVSTLELGDSALYLCASSLWGSGQPQHFGDGTRLSIL.